The table lists the clone carrying this TCR beta chain with a few counts. A universal primer site and UMIs were added as TCR cDNA was made by 5'RACE template switching. TCRdb processed the 5' RACE reads anew with MiXCR; each CDR3 protein has one entry. The sample has under 600,000 distinct CDR3 sequences; roughly 14% are singletons. This entry comes from a study of T cells after yellow fever vaccination. V lost 5 bases, J lost 6 bases, and 15 bases lay in between. CDR3 length equals 14 residues. Germline V CDR1 and CDR2: SGHTA, FQGNSA. Sample: PBMCs, taken on the day of the yellow fever booster vaccination. The clonotype comes from a man aged 30 to 45 who received the YFV17D yellow fever vaccine. The V gene is TRBV7-2, the J gene TRBJ2-3, with a tentative D call TRBD2 (6 bases). DNA of the CDR3: TGTGCCAGCAGCCGAAACGGGGGTACGGATACGCAGTATTTT. Translated, it gives CASSRNGGTDTQYF.